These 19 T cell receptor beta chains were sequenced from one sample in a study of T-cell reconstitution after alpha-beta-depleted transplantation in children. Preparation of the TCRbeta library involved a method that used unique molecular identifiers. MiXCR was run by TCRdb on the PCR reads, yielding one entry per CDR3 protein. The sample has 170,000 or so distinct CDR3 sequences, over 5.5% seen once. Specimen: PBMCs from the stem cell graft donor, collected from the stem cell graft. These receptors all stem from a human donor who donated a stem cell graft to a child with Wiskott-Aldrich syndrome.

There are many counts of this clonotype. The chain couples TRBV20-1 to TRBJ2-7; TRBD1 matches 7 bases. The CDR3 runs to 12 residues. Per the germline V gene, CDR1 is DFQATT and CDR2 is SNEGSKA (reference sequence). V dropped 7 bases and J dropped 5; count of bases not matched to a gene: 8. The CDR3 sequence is CSVRQGSNEQYF. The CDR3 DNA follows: TGCAGTGTCCGACAGGGATCGAACGAGCAGTACTTC.

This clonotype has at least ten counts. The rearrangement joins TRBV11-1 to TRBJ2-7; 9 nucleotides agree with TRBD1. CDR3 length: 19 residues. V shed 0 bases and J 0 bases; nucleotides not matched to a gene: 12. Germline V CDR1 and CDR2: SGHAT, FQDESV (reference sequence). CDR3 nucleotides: TGTGCCAGCAGCTTAGCGTTAACAGGGGGCGCTCAATCCTCCTACGAGCAGTACTTC. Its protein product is CASSLALTGGAQSSYEQYF.

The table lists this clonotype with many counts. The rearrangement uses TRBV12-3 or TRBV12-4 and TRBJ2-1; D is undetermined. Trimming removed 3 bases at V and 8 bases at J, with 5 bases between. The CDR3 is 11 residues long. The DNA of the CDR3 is TGTGCCAGCAGTTTTTACTATGAGCAGTTCTTC. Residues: CASSFYYEQFF.

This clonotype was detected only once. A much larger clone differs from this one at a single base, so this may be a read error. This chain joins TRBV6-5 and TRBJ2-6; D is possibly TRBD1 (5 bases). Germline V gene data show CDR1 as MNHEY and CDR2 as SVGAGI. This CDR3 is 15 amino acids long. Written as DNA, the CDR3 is TGTGCCAGCAGTTACTCAGGGGTTGGGGCCAACGTCCTGATTTTC. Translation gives CASSYSGVGANVLIF.

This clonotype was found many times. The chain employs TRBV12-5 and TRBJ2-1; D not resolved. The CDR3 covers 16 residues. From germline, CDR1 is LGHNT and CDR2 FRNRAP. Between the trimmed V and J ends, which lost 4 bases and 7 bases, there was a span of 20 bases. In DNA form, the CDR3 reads TGTGCTAGTGGTTCCCCCTCGACCCGGTCCGAGAATGAGCAGTTCTTC. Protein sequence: CASGSPSTRSENEQFF.

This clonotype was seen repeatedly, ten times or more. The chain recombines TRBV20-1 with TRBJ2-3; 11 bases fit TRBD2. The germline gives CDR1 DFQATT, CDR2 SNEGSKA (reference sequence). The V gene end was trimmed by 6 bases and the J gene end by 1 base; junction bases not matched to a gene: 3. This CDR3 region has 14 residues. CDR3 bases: TGCAGTGCACCGGGACTAGCGGGCACAGATACGCAGTATTTT. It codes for CSAPGLAGTDTQYF.

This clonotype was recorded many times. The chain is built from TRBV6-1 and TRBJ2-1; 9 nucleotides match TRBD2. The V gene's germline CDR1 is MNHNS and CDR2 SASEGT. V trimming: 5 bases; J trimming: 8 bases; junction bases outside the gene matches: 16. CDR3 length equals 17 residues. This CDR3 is CASSPNSGSSLSYEQFF. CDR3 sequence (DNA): TGTGCCAGCAGTCCCAATAGCGGGAGTTCCCTTAGCTATGAGCAGTTCTTC.

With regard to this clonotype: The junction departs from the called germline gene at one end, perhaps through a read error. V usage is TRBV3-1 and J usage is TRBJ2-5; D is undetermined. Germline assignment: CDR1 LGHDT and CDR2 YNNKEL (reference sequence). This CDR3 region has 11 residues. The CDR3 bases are TGTGCCAGCAGCCAAGACTACTTTAGGTGGTTC. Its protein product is CASSQDYFRWF.

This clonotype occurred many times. The CDR3 DNA reads as TGCAGCGTTGGATCAGGGGGAGGCTCCTACAATGAGCAGTTCTTC. Encoded protein: CSVGSGGGSYNEQFF. The chain is built from TRBV29-1 and TRBJ2-1, with D possibly TRBD1 on 7 matching bases. V lost 4 bases, J lost 0 bases, and 13 bases lay in between. The CDR3 is 15 residues long. The V gene's germline CDR1 is SQVTM and CDR2 ANQGSEA.

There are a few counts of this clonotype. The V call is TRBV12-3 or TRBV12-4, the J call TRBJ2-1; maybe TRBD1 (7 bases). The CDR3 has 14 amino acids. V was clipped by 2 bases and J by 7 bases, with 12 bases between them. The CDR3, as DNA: TGTGCCAGCAGTTTACGGGCAGGGGGGAATGAGCAGTTCTTC. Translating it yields CASSLRAGGNEQFF.

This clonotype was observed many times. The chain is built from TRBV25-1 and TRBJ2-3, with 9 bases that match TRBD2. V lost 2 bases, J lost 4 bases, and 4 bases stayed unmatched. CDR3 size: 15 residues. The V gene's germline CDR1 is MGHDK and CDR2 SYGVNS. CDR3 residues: CASSEGGGASDTQYF. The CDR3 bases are TGTGCCAGCAGTGAAGGCGGGGGGGCGTCAGATACGCAGTATTTT.

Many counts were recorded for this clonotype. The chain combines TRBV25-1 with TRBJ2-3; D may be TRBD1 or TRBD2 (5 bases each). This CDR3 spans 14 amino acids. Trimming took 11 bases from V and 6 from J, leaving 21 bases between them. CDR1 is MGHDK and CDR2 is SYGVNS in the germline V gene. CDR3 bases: TGTGCCTCAACGGGGTCCCAGGGTTCCGATACGCAGTATTTT. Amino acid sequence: CASTGSQGSDTQYF.

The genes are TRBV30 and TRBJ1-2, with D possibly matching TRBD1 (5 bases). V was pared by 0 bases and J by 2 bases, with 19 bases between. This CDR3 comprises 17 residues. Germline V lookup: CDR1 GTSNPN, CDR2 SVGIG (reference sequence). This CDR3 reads CAWSVGLTRGVNYGYTF. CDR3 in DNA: TGTGCCTGGAGTGTAGGTTTAACCCGAGGGGTAAACTATGGCTACACCTTC.

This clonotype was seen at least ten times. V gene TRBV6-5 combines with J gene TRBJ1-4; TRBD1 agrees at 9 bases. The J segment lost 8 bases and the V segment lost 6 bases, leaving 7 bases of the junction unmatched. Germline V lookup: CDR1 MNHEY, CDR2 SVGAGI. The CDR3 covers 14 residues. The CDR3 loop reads CASRPGQGGEKLFF. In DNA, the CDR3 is TGTGCCAGCAGGCCGGGACAGGGAGGGGAAAAACTGTTTTTT.

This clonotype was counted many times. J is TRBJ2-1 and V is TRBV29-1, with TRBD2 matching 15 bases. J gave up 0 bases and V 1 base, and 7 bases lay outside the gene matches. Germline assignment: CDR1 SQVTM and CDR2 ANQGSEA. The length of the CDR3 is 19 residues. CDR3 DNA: TGCAGCGTTGAAGGGACTAGCGGGAGGGCCTCGAGCTCCTACAATGAGCAGTTCTTC. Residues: CSVEGTSGRASSSYNEQFF.

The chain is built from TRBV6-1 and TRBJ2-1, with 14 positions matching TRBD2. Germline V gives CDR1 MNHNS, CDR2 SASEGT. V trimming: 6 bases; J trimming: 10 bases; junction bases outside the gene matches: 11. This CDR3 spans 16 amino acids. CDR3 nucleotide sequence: TGTGCCAGCAGCAGGACGGGACTAGCGGGAGTTAGAGAGCAGTTCTTC. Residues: CASSRTGLAGVREQFF.

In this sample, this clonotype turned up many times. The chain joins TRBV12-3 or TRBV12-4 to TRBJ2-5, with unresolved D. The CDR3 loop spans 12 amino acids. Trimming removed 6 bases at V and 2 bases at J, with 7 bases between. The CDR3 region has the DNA TGTGCCAGCAGCTCCCAACAAGAGACCCAGTACTTC. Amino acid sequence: CASSSQQETQYF.

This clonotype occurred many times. The CDR3 spells CASSLTARTVADTQYF. DNA for the CDR3: TGTGCCAGCAGCTTAACCGCCCGGACAGTGGCAGATACGCAGTATTTT. This chain uses TRBV7-9 with TRBJ2-3, with D perhaps TRBD1 (6 bases). Germline CDR1 SEHNR, CDR2 FQNEAQ (reference sequence). Trimming took off 2 bases at V and 4 bases at J, with 16 bases between the two ends. This CDR3 comprises 16 residues. The whole variable domain, remainder taken from reference TRBV7-9 and TRBJ2-3, is DTGVSQNPRHKITKRGQNVTFRCDPISEHNRLYWYRQTLGQGPEFLTYFQNEAQLEKSRLLSDRFSAERPKGSFSTLEIQRTEQGDSAMYLCASSLTARTVADTQYFGPGTRLTVL.

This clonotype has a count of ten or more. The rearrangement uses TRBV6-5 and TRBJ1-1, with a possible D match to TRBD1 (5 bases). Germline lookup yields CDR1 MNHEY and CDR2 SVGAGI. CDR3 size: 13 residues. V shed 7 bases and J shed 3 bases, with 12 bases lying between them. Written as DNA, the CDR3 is TGTGCCAGCAAAATACCGACAGACACTGAAGCTTTCTTT. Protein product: CASKIPTDTEAFF.